Sequencing of this T cell receptor (beta chain) was carried out in a study of T-cell memory formation after mild COVID-19. TCRdb independently ran MiXCR on the 5' RACE reads; one entry per CDR3 protein. This table has about 470,000 distinct CDR3 sequences, about 20% appearing once. The CDR3 sequence is 15 residues long. The germline V gene has CDR1 DFQATT and CDR2 SNEGSKA (reference sequence). With V trimmed by 6 bases and J by 7 bases, 14 bases remained unmatched. The TCR sequence derives from an adult woman who had mild COVID-19 (a few samples of this study predate the infection). Cell type and time point are not known. Sequencing was carried out using PBMCs or a T cell subset sorted from them (not recorded which). The rearrangement joins TRBV20-1 to TRBJ2-5; 10 bases match TRBD2. The CDR3 here is CSAPIAGGYGGTQYF. For the CDR3, the DNA is TGCAGTGCCCCAATAGCGGGGGGTTATGGGGGGACCCAGTACTTC.